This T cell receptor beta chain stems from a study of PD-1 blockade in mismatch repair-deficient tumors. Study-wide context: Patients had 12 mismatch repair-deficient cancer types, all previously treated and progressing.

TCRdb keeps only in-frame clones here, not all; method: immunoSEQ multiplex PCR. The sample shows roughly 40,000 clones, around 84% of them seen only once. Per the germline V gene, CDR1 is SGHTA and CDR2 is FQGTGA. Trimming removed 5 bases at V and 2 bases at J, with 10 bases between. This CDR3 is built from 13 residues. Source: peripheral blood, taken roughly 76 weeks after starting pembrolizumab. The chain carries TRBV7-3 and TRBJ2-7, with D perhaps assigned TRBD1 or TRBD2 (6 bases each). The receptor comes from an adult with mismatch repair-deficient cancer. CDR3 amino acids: CASSRGTTYEQYF. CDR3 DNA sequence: TGTGCCAGCAGCCGCGGGACAACCTACGAGCAGTACTTC.